The 6 T cell receptor beta chains listed next were all sequenced from one sample in a study of OX40 agonist ivuxolimab in advanced cancers. The data were produced by immunoSEQ multiplex PCR, yet TCRdb's version contains in-frame clones alone and is incomplete. The profile covers about 59,000 clones, with around 93% appearing a single time and roughly an eighth taken by the ten largest. Specimen: CD4+ or CD8+ T cells sorted from blood, collected in a trial of the OX40 agonist ivuxolimab. Source of these receptors: an adult with an advanced solid tumor such as melanoma, head and neck, liver or kidney cancer.

The chain recombines TRBV6-1 with TRBJ2-1, with D perhaps TRBD1 (5 bases). This CDR3 contains 16 residues. The ends were cut back, 0 bases at V and 3 bases at J, with 12 bases in the middle. Germline CDR1 and CDR2: MNHNS and SASEGT. The CDR3 DNA reads as TGTGCCAGCAGTGAAGCGCGAACGACAGACTACAATGAGCAGTTCTTC. This gives the protein CASSEARTTDYNEQFF.

This chain connects TRBV7-2 to TRBJ2-7, with D perhaps assigned TRBD1 or TRBD2 (6 bases each). Trimming stripped 7 bases from V and 6 bases from J, with 19 bases between. The CDR3 consists of 14 residues. Per germline, CDR1 SGHTA and CDR2 FQGNSA. In DNA, the CDR3 is TGTGCCAGCAAGGTGGGGGGCTTGGGGAGCGAGCAGTACTTC. This encodes CASKVGGLGSEQYF.

This clone was seen just once. J is TRBJ2-7 and V is TRBV2; TRBD1 is a possible D gene (6 bases). The CDR3 is 13 residues long. Germline V CDR1 and CDR2: SNHLY, FYNNEI. V dropped 7 bases and J dropped 0 bases, with 10 bases sitting between them. In DNA form, the CDR3 reads TGTGCCAGCATGGACAGACTCTCCTACGAGCAGTACTTC. It specifies CASMDRLSYEQYF.

The chain is built from TRBV7-3 and TRBJ2-3; the D is unclear. Germline-derived CDR1 and CDR2 are SGHTA and FQGTGA. V was clipped by 5 bases and J by 6 bases, with 12 bases between them. CDR3 length: 13 amino acids. The CDR3 DNA is TGTGCCAGCAGCCCCCTGTCCCTGGATACGCAGTATTTT. This codes for CASSPLSLDTQYF.

This clone was seen a single time. The chain employs TRBV28 and TRBJ2-7, with 10 positions matching TRBD2. Germline V gives CDR1 MDHEN, CDR2 SYDVKM. This CDR3 is built from 13 residues. Unmatched junction bases numbered 3, after V lost 7 bases and J lost 3 bases. In nucleotides, the CDR3 is TGTGCCAGCAAAGCGGGAGGGGTCTACGAGCAGTACTTC. Protein product: CASKAGGVYEQYF.

The chain couples TRBV27 to TRBJ1-2; perhaps TRBD1 as D (5 bases). The germline V gene encodes CDR1 MNHEY and CDR2 SMNVEV (reference sequence). The CDR3 runs 14 residues. Trimming cost V 4 bases and J 8 bases, with 17 bases left between them. The CDR3 DNA is TGTGCCAGCAGTTCGGGGCCAGGAGGGTGGGGCTACACCTTC. Encoded protein: CASSSGPGGWGYTF.